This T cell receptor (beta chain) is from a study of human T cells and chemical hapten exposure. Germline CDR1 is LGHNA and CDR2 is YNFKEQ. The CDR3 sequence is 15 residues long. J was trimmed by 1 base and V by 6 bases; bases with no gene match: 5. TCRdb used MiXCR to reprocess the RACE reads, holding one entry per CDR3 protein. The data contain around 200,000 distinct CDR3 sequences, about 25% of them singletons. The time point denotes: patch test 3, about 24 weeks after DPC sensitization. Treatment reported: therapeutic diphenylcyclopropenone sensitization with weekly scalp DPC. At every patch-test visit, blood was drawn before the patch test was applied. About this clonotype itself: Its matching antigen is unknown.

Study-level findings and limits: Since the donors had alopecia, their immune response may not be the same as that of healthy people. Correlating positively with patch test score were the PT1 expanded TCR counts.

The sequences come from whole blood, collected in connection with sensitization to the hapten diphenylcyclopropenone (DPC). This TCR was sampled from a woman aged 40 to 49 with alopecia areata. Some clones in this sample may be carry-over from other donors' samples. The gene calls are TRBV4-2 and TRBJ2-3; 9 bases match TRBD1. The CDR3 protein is CASRGTGYGTDTQYF. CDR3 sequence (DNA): TGTGCCAGCAGGGGGACAGGGTACGGCACAGATACGCAGTATTTT.